The 17 T cell receptor beta chains listed next were all sequenced from one sample in a study of tumor and adjacent non-tumor tissue in lung cancer (dated by TCRdb to 2016 to 2019). The library was prepared using multiplex PCR. Sequencing took place on an Illumina HiSeq 2500. TCRbeta libraries were constructed through three rounds of nested PCR with primers (Table S4) according to protocols modified from ARM-PCR. TCRdb cleaned the public reads at Q25 with fastp, built clones with MiXCR and kept in-frame beta chains. Each entry merges the rows of one CDR3 protein and shows their most common DNA and genes. This sample has under 45,000 distinct CDR3 sequences in its table, and roughly 66% of those were observed once. Of the sample, roughly 44% is held by the ten largest clones. RNA was isolated from bulk unsorted tissue, and RNA quality was assessed with a NanoDrop ND-1000 and an Agilent 2100. Normal lung samples were distant non-tumor tissue taken more than 3 cm from the tumor edge.

The sample was distant non-tumor lung tissue. The receptors come from a man aged 50-59 years with non-small cell lung cancer.

Worth noting for this clonotype: An end of the junction differs from the germline gene, which may be a read error. The chain joins TRBV4-1 to TRBJ2-2, with no clear D. The CDR3 is 14 residues long. Germline V gene lookup returns CDR1 MGHRA and CDR2 YSYEKL. CDR3 nucleotides: TGCGCGAGCAGCCAAGTGTGGAAGACCGGGGAGCTGTTTTTT. It is translated as CASSQVWKTGELFF.

This sequence joins TRBV6-5 and TRBJ2-1; 7 bases align to TRBD1. V trimming: 2 bases; J trimming: 15 bases; junction bases outside the gene matches: 7. CDR1 is MNHEY and CDR2 is SVGAGI in the germline V gene. The CDR3 is made up of 12 amino acids. The CDR3 is CASSYLPGQMFF. CDR3 bases: TGTGCCAGCAGTTACCTTCCGGGACAGATGTTCTTC.

About this clonotype: As the CDR3 is not closed by the conserved phenylalanine or tryptophan, this likely results from a read error. The chain combines TRBV30 with TRBJ2-1, with TRBD2 as a possible D gene (5 bases). Trimming stripped 2 bases from V and 12 bases from J, with 14 bases between. Germline assignment: CDR1 GTSNPN and CDR2 SVGIG (reference sequence). The CDR3 runs 12 residues. The CDR3: CAWSPQWERQFI. CDR3 sequence (DNA): TGTGCCTGGAGTCCCCAGTGGGAGAGGCAGTTCATC.

CDR3 coding DNA: TGTGCCAGCAGTAAGGACGGAAACGATCAGCCCCAGCATTTT. Amino acid sequence: CASSKDGNDQPQHF. The chain uses TRBV2 and TRBJ1-5, with D unresolved. Between the trimmed V and J ends, which lost 5 bases and 5 bases, there was a span of 13 bases. The CDR3 length is 14 residues. Germline V gene lookup returns CDR1 SNHLY and CDR2 FYNNEI. Together with reference TRBV2 and TRBJ1-5, the CDR3 gives the full variable domain: EPEVTQTPSHQVTQMGQEVILRCVPISNHLYFYWYRQILGQKVEFLVSFYNNEISEKSEIFDDQFSVERPDGSNFTLKIRSTKLEDSAMYFCASSKDGNDQPQHFGDGTRLSIL.

This clonotype was seen at least ten times. The chain is built from TRBV28 and TRBJ2-7, with 8 bases fitting TRBD2. The CDR3 is made up of 15 amino acids. Germline values: CDR1 MDHEN, CDR2 SYDVKM. After removal of 6 bases from V and 1 base from J, the junction contained 8 bases not matched to a gene. CDR3 DNA sequence: TGTGCCAGCAGAAAAGCAATAGCGGGATCCTACGAGCAGTACTTC. Its translation is CASRKAIAGSYEQYF.

This clonotype came up a few times. Because it lacks the conserved phenylalanine or tryptophan at the end, this CDR3 is likely a read error. No DNA is shown, since the ends of the CDR3 on it are uncertain; the CDR3 is the one TCRdb lists. The chain recombines TRBV11-2 with TRBJ2-7; the table names TRBD1, a call not compared with the DNA. Per germline, CDR1 SGHAT and CDR2 FQNNGV. The CDR3 extends over 15 residues, inclusive of both ends. Here the CDR3 reads CASISSMWGPGEQYC.

Remarks on this clonotype: This may come from a read error, since a much larger clone is one base off. The V and J genes are TRBV28 and TRBJ1-5; D is unclear. The germline gives CDR1 MDHEN, CDR2 SYDVKM. This CDR3 has 12 amino acids. Here the CDR3 reads CASSSVGQPPHF. The CDR3 DNA follows: TGTGCCAGCAGTTCGGTAGGGCAGCCCCCGCATTTT.

As for this clonotype: Relative to the germline gene, one junction end is altered; a read error may explain this. V is TRBV11-2 and J is TRBJ1-4; perhaps TRBD1 as D (6 bases). This CDR3 region has 18 residues. Germline lookup yields CDR1 SGHAT and CDR2 FQNNGV. CDR3 bases: TGTGCCAGTAGCCAACCCGTTTGGGAACAGGGATTTAATGAGAAACTGTTTTTT. Protein sequence: CASSQPVWEQGFNEKLFF.

This clonotype was seen at least ten times. The rearrangement joins TRBV29-1 to TRBJ2-3; 8 bases match TRBD2. Per the germline V gene, CDR1 is SQVTM and CDR2 is ANQGSEA. The CDR3 totals 13 residues. Trimming cost V 3 bases and J 5 bases; bases outside gene matches: 4. This CDR3 reads CSVETSAVDTQYF. CDR3 nucleotide sequence: TGCAGCGTTGAGACTAGCGCAGTAGATACGCAGTATTTT.

This clonotype was picked up many times. The CDR3 bases are TGTGCCAGCAGCCGGGACGCGACTACCACAGATACGCAGTATTTT. Its protein product is CASSRDATTTDTQYF. The chain couples TRBV6-5 to TRBJ2-3; D possibly uses TRBD1 or TRBD2 (5 bases each). Trimming removed 6 bases at V and 2 bases at J, with 15 bases between. CDR3 size: 15 residues. Germline values: CDR1 MNHEY, CDR2 SVGAGI.

This clonotype showed up many times. The J gene is TRBJ2-1, the V gene TRBV6-4; 8 bases are shared with TRBD2. This CDR3 spans 13 amino acids. CDR1 and CDR2 from the germline V gene are MRHNA and SNTAGT. Unmatched junction bases numbered 2, after V lost 4 bases and J lost 6 bases. The CDR3 is CASSVTSGNEQFF. DNA for the CDR3: TGTGCCAGCAGTGTAACTAGCGGCAATGAGCAGTTCTTC.

This chain joins TRBV28 and TRBJ1-1, with D unclear. The V gene's germline CDR1 is MDHEN and CDR2 SYDVKM. The CDR3 runs to 13 residues. Trimming left V 3 bases short and J 5 bases short, with 10 bases between. CDR3: CASSFYLGTEAFF. In nucleotides, the CDR3 is TGTGCCAGCAGTTTCTACCTCGGGACTGAAGCTTTCTTT.

The chain employs TRBV5-1 and TRBJ1-1; D is unresolved. V lost 4 bases and J 5 bases, leaving 12 bases between the germline ends. Per the germline V gene, CDR1 is SGHRS and CDR2 is YFSETQ. This CDR3 contains 13 residues. CDR3 nucleotide sequence: TGCGCCAGCAGCGGGGTCGGTGGAACTGAAGCTTTCTTT. This gives the protein CASSGVGGTEAFF.

Concerning this clonotype: Germline and junction disagree at one end, which may indicate a read error. The chain combines TRBV11-2 with TRBJ2-7; D unresolved. This CDR3 is 14 amino acids long. Per the germline V gene, CDR1 is SGHAT and CDR2 is FQNNGV. CDR3 amino acids: CVSSLQSAHYEQYF. In DNA, the CDR3 is TGTGTCAGCAGTTTACAGTCAGCCCACTACGAGCAGTACTTC.

A word on this clonotype: A read error may be the cause here, since a much bigger clone is one base away. The CDR3 region is CASSEPSRGDRQYF. The CDR3 coding sequence is TGCGCCAGCAGTGAGCCTTCCAGGGGCGATAGGCAGTATTTT. This sequence joins TRBV10-2 and TRBJ2-3; D may be TRBD1 (6 bases). This CDR3 is 14 amino acids long. Germline-derived CDR1 and CDR2 are WSHSY and SAAADI.

About this clonotype: A much larger clone is a single base away; this may be a read error. V is TRBV7-9 and J is TRBJ2-7, with 7 bases that match TRBD1. The ends lost 6 bases at V and 5 bases at J; junction bases unmatched: 4. Germline V gene sequence: CDR1 SEHNR, CDR2 FQNEAQ (reference sequence). This CDR3 region has 12 residues. The CDR3 DNA is TGTGCCAGCAGTCCCGGGACAGACGAGCAGTACTTC. Translation gives CASSPGTDEQYF.

With regard to this clonotype: This may arise from a read error, as a much more abundant clone is one base away. This chain joins TRBV7-9 and TRBJ1-4, with D possibly being TRBD1 (5 bases). This CDR3 region has 14 residues. Germline CDR1 and CDR2: SEHNR and FQNEAQ (reference sequence). V was shortened by 2 bases and J by 8 bases, with 12 bases between the two germline ends. This chain's CDR3 is CASSLRRGTEKLFF. CDR3 coding DNA: TGTGCCAGCAGCTTACGAAGAGGGACCGAAAAACTGTTTTTT. Complete variable domain (other parts from reference TRBV7-9 and TRBJ1-4): DTGVSQNPRHKITKRGQNVTFRCDPISEHNRLYWYRQTLGQGPEFLTYFQNEAQLEKSRLLSDRFSAERPKGSFSTLEIQRTEQGDSAMYLCASSLRRGTEKLFFGSGTQLSVL.